This passage covers 9 T cell receptor beta chains from one sample sequenced in a study of cytomegalovirus exposure and HLA in healthy donors. Here immunoSEQ multiplex PCR was the method, and the copy in TCRdb shows in-frame clones only, minus some. The sample records hundreds of thousands of clones, about 90% being singletons. The specimen was PBMCs. Receptors originate from a woman younger than 45 in good health and CMV-seronegative.

V is TRBV6-6 and J is TRBJ1-3; 9 nucleotides match TRBD1. Germline lookup yields CDR1 MNHNY and CDR2 SVGAGI (reference sequence). J was trimmed by 4 bases and V by 2 bases; bases with no gene match: 3. The CDR3 contains 15 residues. The CDR3 protein is CASSYGQGTGNTIYF. The DNA for the CDR3 is TGTGCCAGCAGTTACGGACAGGGGACCGGAAACACCATATATTTT.

The genes are TRBV11-2 and TRBJ2-1; TRBD2 matches 7 bases. Per germline, CDR1 SGHAT and CDR2 FQNNGV. CDR3 length: 16 amino acids. J was trimmed by 7 bases and V by 4 bases; bases with no gene match: 13. In nucleotides, the CDR3 is TGTGCCAGCAGCTCAGACATAGGACTAGTACGGAATGAGCAGTTCTTC. This codes for CASSSDIGLVRNEQFF.

J is TRBJ1-2 and V is TRBV28; 8 nucleotides align to TRBD1. Trimming cost V 6 bases and J 6 bases; bases outside gene matches: 6. In germline, CDR1 is MDHEN, CDR2 SYDVKM. The CDR3 has 13 residues. CDR3 sequence reads: CASSLTGVNGYTF. CDR3 bases: TGTGCCAGCAGCCTGACAGGGGTTAATGGCTACACCTTC.

This chain links TRBV13 with TRBJ1-2; possible D gene TRBD1, 6 bases. Germline V lookup: CDR1 PRHDT, CDR2 FYEKMQ (reference sequence). The CDR3 extends over 15 amino acids. V was pared by 6 bases and J by 4 bases, with 18 bases between. As DNA, the CDR3 is TGTGCCAGCAGTCAGGCAGGGGCAGGCCTCTATGGCTACACCTTC. Its translation is CASSQAGAGLYGYTF.

This sequence joins TRBV28 and TRBJ2-4; 11 bases are shared with TRBD1. Germline values: CDR1 MDHEN, CDR2 SYDVKM. The J segment lost 7 bases and the V segment lost 6 bases, leaving 5 bases of the junction unmatched. The CDR3 spans 14 residues. The CDR3 spells CASSTDRGRNIQYF. CDR3 bases: TGTGCCAGCAGCACGGACAGGGGGCGGAACATTCAGTACTTC. Full variable domain (remainder filled in from reference TRBV28 and TRBJ2-4): DVKVTQSSRYLVKRTGEKVFLECVQDMDHENMFWYRQDPGLGLRLIYFSYDVKMKEKGDIPEGYSVSREKKERFSLILESASTNQTSMYLCASSTDRGRNIQYFGAGTRLSVL.

The chain is built from TRBV19 and TRBJ2-6; tentative D call: TRBD1 (6 bases). The germline V gene has CDR1 LNHDA and CDR2 SQIVND (reference sequence). CDR3 length: 15 amino acids. Trimming pared 1 base from V and 7 bases from J, leaving 11 bases between. The CDR3: CASSIATGFANVLTF. CDR3 nucleotide sequence: TGTGCCAGTAGTATAGCAACAGGGTTTGCCAACGTCCTGACTTTC. The whole variable domain, filled in from reference TRBV19 and TRBJ2-6, reads DGGITQSPKYLFRKEGQNVTLSCEQNLNHDAMYWYRQDPGQGLRLIYYSQIVNDFQKGDIAEGYSVSREKKESFPLTVTSAQKNPTAFYLCASSIATGFANVLTFGAGSRLTVL.

The chain is built from TRBV28 and TRBJ1-1; TRBD1 agrees at 8 bases. With 7 bases clipped from V and 5 bases from J, the junction kept 18 bases outside the gene matches. This CDR3 has 17 amino acids. CDR1 and CDR2 from the germline V gene are MDHEN and SYDVKM. CDR3 protein: CASTDRRTGSPRTEAFF. In DNA form, the CDR3 reads TGTGCCAGCACCGATCGTAGGACAGGGAGCCCGAGGACTGAAGCTTTCTTT.

A few counts support this clone. This CDR3 reads CASTFTGQGKETQYF. CDR3 bases: TGCGCCAGCACCTTTACTGGACAGGGGAAAGAGACCCAGTACTTC. The chain uses TRBV4-1 and TRBJ2-5; 9 bases map to TRBD1. Trimming took 7 bases from V and 3 from J; bases not matched to a gene: 9. CDR3 size: 15 residues. Germline V gene data show CDR1 as MGHRA and CDR2 as YSYEKL.

The chain uses TRBV28 and TRBJ1-2; tentatively, D is TRBD1 (5 bases). The CDR3 length is 11 residues. V was trimmed by 6 bases and J by 7 bases, leaving 9 bases between them. CDR1 MDHEN and CDR2 SYDVKM come from the germline V gene. The CDR3 protein is CASRMGVGYTF. The CDR3 DNA is TGTGCCAGCAGAATGGGGGTTGGCTACACCTTC.